Presented here are 14 T cell receptor beta chains from one specimen sequenced in a study of T-cell reconstitution after alpha-beta-depleted transplantation in children. Using unique molecular identifiers, the investigators prepared the TCRbeta library. TCRdb re-analysed the PCR reads in MiXCR, keeping a single row per CDR3 protein. The sample contains more than 200,000 distinct CDR3 sequences, roughly 8.3% of which appear only once. The source was PBMCs, mostly from graft donor cells, collected 360 days after TCRalphabeta/CD19-depleted stem cell transplant. The source is a male patient aged 2 to 10 who had a stem cell transplant for acute myeloid leukemia, so the T cells may come from the graft donor.

This clonotype was counted only a few times. This CDR3 reads CASSLELGRETQYF. The CDR3, as DNA: TGCGCCAGCAGCTTGGAATTGGGGCGCGAGACCCAGTACTTC. The J gene is TRBJ2-5, the V gene TRBV5-1; weak D call: TRBD1 (5 bases). V lost 0 bases, J lost 5 bases, and 11 bases lay in between. The germline V gene encodes CDR1 SGHRS and CDR2 YFSETQ. CDR3 length: 14 amino acids.

This clonotype is medium-sized by share. The CDR3 is CASSYISGDKNTEAFF. CDR3 DNA: TGTGCCAGCAGCTATATATCAGGGGACAAGAACACTGAAGCTTTCTTT. The rearrangement uses TRBV7-9 and TRBJ1-1; a possible D gene is TRBD1 (6 bases). Germline V gene data show CDR1 as SEHNR and CDR2 as FQNEAQ (reference sequence). The CDR3 contains 16 residues. The germline V and J ends were trimmed by 4 bases and 1 base, with 16 bases remaining between them. Full variable domain (missing parts from reference TRBV7-9 and TRBJ1-1): DTGVSQNPRHKITKRGQNVTFRCDPISEHNRLYWYRQTLGQGPEFLTYFQNEAQLEKSRLLSDRFSAERPKGSFSTLEIQRTEQGDSAMYLCASSYISGDKNTEAFFGQGTRLTVV.

This chain joins TRBV20-1 and TRBJ2-5, with 9 bases lining up with TRBD2. Germline lookup yields CDR1 DFQATT and CDR2 SNEGSKA (reference sequence). V was clipped by 7 bases and J by 1 base; unmatched bases: 4. The CDR3 totals 13 residues. The CDR3 DNA follows: TGCAGTGGGCGGGGGGGACCCCAAGAGACCCAGTACTTC. Translated: CSGRGGPQETQYF.

A few counts support this clonotype. This chain uses TRBV29-1 with TRBJ1-4; 8 positions agree with TRBD1. The CDR3 length is 11 residues. The germline gives CDR1 SQVTM, CDR2 ANQGSEA. V trimming: 8 bases; J trimming: 8 bases; junction bases outside the gene matches: 4. Here the CDR3 reads CSCRDREKLFF. The CDR3, as DNA: TGCAGCTGCCGGGACAGGGAAAAACTGTTTTTT.

V and J are TRBV5-1 and TRBJ2-5, with D maybe TRBD1 (7 bases). Deletions cut 2 bases from V and 4 bases from J, with 15 bases between. The CDR3 length is 15 residues. Germline values: CDR1 SGHRS, CDR2 YFSETQ. Here the CDR3 DNA reads TGCGCCAGCAGCTTCCTACAGGGGAGGAGAGAGACCCAGTACTTC. Its translation: CASSFLQGRRETQYF. Complete variable domain (other parts from reference TRBV5-1 and TRBJ2-5): KAGVTQTPRYLIKTRGQQVTLSCSPISGHRSVSWYQQTPGQGLQFLFEYFSETQRNKGNFPGRFSGRQFSNSRSEMNVSTLELGDSALYLCASSFLQGRRETQYFGPGTRLLVL.

A few counts support this clonotype. The CDR3 nucleotides are TGTGCCGGCCGGCGGACAGGTTTGGGCTATGGCTACACCTTC. Encoded protein: CAGRRTGLGYGYTF. This sequence joins TRBV30 and TRBJ1-2, with 7 bases identical to TRBD1. V lost 8 bases to trimming and J lost 4 bases; unmatched junction nucleotides: 13. The CDR3 spans 14 residues. Germline V gene lookup returns CDR1 GTSNPN and CDR2 SVGIG (reference sequence).

V usage is TRBV12-3 or TRBV12-4 and J usage is TRBJ1-5; weak D call: TRBD1 (5 bases). Trimming pared 6 bases from V and 0 bases from J, leaving 9 bases between. There are 14 residues in the CDR3. The CDR3 reads CASRSGLSNQPQHF. The DNA of the CDR3 is TGTGCCAGCAGGTCAGGGCTTAGCAATCAGCCCCAGCATTTT.

The V and J genes are TRBV20-1 and TRBJ1-6, with D uncertain. Per germline, CDR1 DFQATT and CDR2 SNEGSKA (reference sequence). CDR3 length: 15 residues. Trimming removed 2 bases from V and 9 bases from J, with 17 bases in between. The CDR3 sequence is CSARMGLAEGSPLHF. In nucleotides, the CDR3 is TGCAGTGCTAGAATGGGTCTGGCCGAGGGTTCACCCCTCCACTTT.

This clonotype has at least ten counts. J is TRBJ2-3 and V is TRBV15, with TRBD2 identical over 10 bases. Unmatched junction bases numbered 4, after V lost 5 bases and J lost 2 bases. The CDR3 is 15 residues long. Germline assignment: CDR1 LNHNV and CDR2 YYDKDF (reference sequence). The CDR3 DNA reads as TGTGCCACCAGCCCCCTAGCGGGGGACACAGATACGCAGTATTTT. Its protein is CATSPLAGDTDTQYF. The variable domain in full, completed from reference TRBV15 and TRBJ2-3, reads DAMVIQNPRYQVTQFGKPVTLSCSQTLNHNVMYWYQQKSSQAPKLLFHYYDKDFNNEADTPDNFQSRRPNTSFCFLDIRSPGLGDTAMYLCATSPLAGDTDTQYFGPGTRLTVL.

This clonotype was seen ten or more times. The V and J genes are TRBV2 and TRBJ2-1, with 8 nucleotides matching TRBD2. CDR1 and CDR2 from the germline V gene are SNHLY and FYNNEI. The length of the CDR3 is 15 residues. V was clipped by 3 bases and J by 6 bases; unmatched bases: 7. The DNA for the CDR3 is TGTGCCAGCAGTGAGCTGAGGCTAGCGGGCAATGAGCAGTTCTTC. This codes for CASSELRLAGNEQFF.

The V gene is TRBV28, the J gene TRBJ2-3; 7 nucleotides match TRBD2. The CDR3 covers 16 residues. V was pared by 3 bases and J by 4 bases, with 10 bases of the junction left unmatched. In germline, CDR1 is MDHEN, CDR2 SYDVKM. Written as DNA, the CDR3 is TGTGCCAGCAGTTTTTTTCGCGGGAGTGGGGCAGATACGCAGTATTTT. Its protein is CASSFFRGSGADTQYF. The entire variable domain, with the rest obtained from reference TRBV28 and TRBJ2-3, is as follows: DVKVTQSSRYLVKRTGEKVFLECVQDMDHENMFWYRQDPGLGLRLIYFSYDVKMKEKGDIPEGYSVSREKKERFSLILESASTNQTSMYLCASSFFRGSGADTQYFGPGTRLTVL.

This clonotype has more than one count but fewer than ten. This sequence joins TRBV12-3 or TRBV12-4 and TRBJ1-4; 8 nucleotides align to TRBD1. The CDR3 covers 14 residues. The V segment lost 2 bases and the J segment 7 bases; nucleotides outside the gene matches: 3. In nucleotides, the CDR3 is TGTGCCAGCAGTTTACAACAGGGGGGTGAAAAACTGTTTTTT. Translating it yields CASSLQQGGEKLFF.

The V call is TRBV3-1, the J call TRBJ2-3, with D possibly matching TRBD2 (6 bases). V lost 2 bases, J lost 4 bases, and 13 bases lay in between. CDR1 and CDR2 from the germline V gene are LGHDT and YNNKEL (reference sequence). This CDR3 contains 15 residues. The CDR3 DNA is TGTGCCAGCAGCCAAAAAGGGACTGTACCAGATACGCAGTATTTT. It specifies CASSQKGTVPDTQYF.

This clonotype was recorded a few times. V gene TRBV5-1 combines with J gene TRBJ2-4, with D maybe TRBD1 (6 bases). Germline CDR1 and CDR2: SGHRS and YFSETQ. V lost 0 bases, J lost 9 bases, and 19 bases lay in between. The CDR3 totals 16 residues. CDR3 loop: CASSLGFSGTLAIQYF. Written as DNA, the CDR3 is TGCGCCAGCAGCTTGGGTTTTTCGGGGACATTAGCCATTCAGTACTTC.